Listed here is a single T cell receptor beta chain. Its target antigen remains unknown. Nothing much larger sits one base from this clone, and base qualities are not available. CDR1 LGHNA and CDR2 YSLEER were looked up in the germline V gene. The CDR3 goes from the cysteine to the phenylalanine over 14 residues. Just CDR3 DNA is preserved here, 42 bases in frame from base 1. The germline V and J ends show losses of 5 bases and 2 bases respectively, and no gene match explains 3 bases of the junction. The data originate from a study of shared clonotypes between healthy human individuals (dated by TCRdb to 2020 to 2022). General notes on the study: The cohort included a few men and a couple of women between 18 and 49 years of age. To increase sequencing depth and limit assay-specific biases, TCR repertoire library preparation and sequencing were carried out by different laboratories using diverse techniques. To estimate repertoire size and how much clonotypes are shared between individuals, the study performed deep sequencing of blood TCR repertoires from 4 to 6 healthy adults. For each donor, CD4 naive and CD4 memory were each given three plates, CD8 naive was given two plates, and CD8 memory was given one plate. Each donor's leukapheresis produced roughly between roughly 0.85 and 9.5 billion PBMCs.

General study outcomes and caveats: Around 5% of naive CD4, around 4% of naive CD8, approximately 2% of memory CD4, and 0.35% to 0.4% of memory CD8 clonotypes were shared across several donors. Because the study included a small number of donors, the genetic and exposure-history diversity represented was limited. Pairwise subsampling led to the expectation that sequencing depth would affect the degree of clonotype sharing among donors. Even with the large sequencing depth, rarefaction of the sorted-subset datasets indicated that sequencing was incomplete. Sampling was restricted to blood, and TCR repertoires in tissue are likely to differ from TCR repertoires in blood. Estimated clonotype richness was generally larger for naive than for memory subsets. Compared with non-shared clonotypes, clonotypes shared by all four sorted-subset donors had higher generation probabilities.

The donors were healthy, HIV-negative adults with no recently reported acute infections or vaccinations. Only Caucasian adults living in Nashville, Tennessee, USA were represented among the donors. Magnetic negative selection was used to enrich CD4+ T cells, after which naive cells were positively selected on CD45RA and the negative fraction became the memory subset. After blood collection by leukapheresis, PBMCs were isolated using Ficoll-Histopaque density gradient centrifugation and then cryopreserved in the vapor phase of liquid nitrogen. Analytical flow cytometry was used to check the purity and quantity of every magnetically sorted T cell population. From each sorted fraction, genomic DNA was isolated and quantified by UV absorbance on a Nanodrop 2000c. TCR CDR3 regions were amplified from genomic DNA by multiplex PCR using the deep immunoSEQ assay. Genomic DNA extracted from each cell subset was distributed evenly over all wells of several immunoSEQ 96-well plates, and each plate served as one replicate. For sorted subsets, each replicate PCR was loaded with around 200 ng genomic DNA, equivalent to 32,000 or so T cell genomes. Purified libraries were quantified with a Qubit 3.0 fluorometer, sized on a Bioanalyzer 2100, and re-quantified with the KAPA Library Quantification kit. Each immunoSEQ 96-well plate was sequenced on its own single-read 150-cycle Illumina NextSeq 550 flow cell. As for how the authors treated the data: Because the immunoSEQ output held only junctional sequences and lacked quality scores, the filtering could not match the filtering applied to full-length reads. To assign V/J genes and CDR3, sequences were annotated using PyIR, a Python wrapper for IgBLAST v1.9, with IMGT germline references. Reads with weak V/J assignments (E-value above 1e-6), missing CDR3, stop codons, out-of-frame junctions, or ambiguous translated residues were removed. V3J clonotypes were defined by identical inferred V gene, J gene, and CDR3 amino acid sequence. The percentage overlap between two repertoires was calculated by dividing the number of shared unique clonotypes by the size of the smaller repertoire. Richness of each repertoire was evaluated using RTK rarefaction, the Chao1 estimator, and Recon v2.1 estimates of unobserved clonotypes. Generation probabilities were computed with OLGA for all TCRbeta clonotypes obtained by the gDNA method from several donors. Held by TCRdb, this immuneACCESS table contains in-frame sequences only and omits some clones. Under half of the omission traces to an unresolved V gene where checked; the cause of the rest is unknown. V and J calls and clone size are copied from that table; D and trimming were computed from the DNA. For this sample the table gives over a million clones, of which 60% to 80% were detected only once. About 1.5% of the sample belongs to the ten largest clones.

This TCR was sampled from a man between 18 and 29 years old in good health. The chain uses TRBV4-3 and TRBJ2-7; 10 bases in between match TRBD2. The sequencing input was memory CD4+ T cells sorted from blood. The sample's cell subset or site label is to be understood as: CD45RA-negative fraction. In nucleotides, the sequence is TGCGCCAGCAGCATCACTAGCGGGACCTACGAGCAGTACTTC. This gives the protein CASSITSGTYEQYF.